These 30 T cell receptor beta chains originate from one sample sequenced in a study of blood T cell repertoires in COVID-19. Data came from immunoSEQ multiplex PCR; TCRdb stores just in-frame clones and leaves some out. The table lists about 210,000 clones, roughly 86% of them singletons, with about a tenth in the top ten. Sequenced input: PBMCs or T cells enriched from blood (not recorded which). These receptors were obtained from a man younger than 35 with acute COVID-19.

The V and J genes are TRBV6-2 or TRBV6-3 and TRBJ2-2; 8 nucleotides align to TRBD2. This CDR3 region has 15 residues. V lost 6 bases and J lost 3; bases outside the gene matches: 6. CDR1 and CDR2 (germline): MNHEY, SVGEGT. The CDR3 sequence is CASSLSGIDTGELFF. In DNA form, the CDR3 reads TGTGCCAGCAGCCTTAGCGGGATTGACACCGGGGAGCTGTTTTTT.

V usage is TRBV5-8 and J usage is TRBJ2-3; 11 positions match TRBD2. V shed 4 bases and J 3 bases; nucleotides not matched to a gene: 7. This CDR3 has 16 amino acids. Per the germline V gene, CDR1 is SGHTS and CDR2 is YDEGEE. CDR3 protein: CASSKISGRVTDTQYF. CDR3 DNA: TGTGCCAGCAGCAAAATTAGCGGGAGGGTGACAGATACGCAGTATTTT.

The rearrangement joins TRBV18 to TRBJ1-4; TRBD1 might be the D (6 bases). Trimming left V 5 bases short and J 0 bases short, with 7 bases between. Germline-derived CDR1 and CDR2 are KGHSH and LQKENI. The CDR3 has 14 amino acids. This chain's CDR3 is CASSGDTTNEKLFF. Written as DNA, the CDR3 is TGTGCCAGCTCAGGGGACACAACTAATGAAAAACTGTTTTTT.

J is TRBJ1-1 and V is TRBV28; D not certain. Germline assignment: CDR1 MDHEN and CDR2 SYDVKM. Trimming removed 5 bases at V and 2 bases at J, with 18 bases between. This CDR3 is 16 amino acids long. The CDR3 here is CASSPRRWAPNTEAFF. CDR3 nucleotides: TGTGCCAGCAGTCCTCGCAGGTGGGCTCCAAACACTGAAGCTTTCTTT. Full variable domain (missing parts from reference TRBV28 and TRBJ1-1): DVKVTQSSRYLVKRTGEKVFLECVQDMDHENMFWYRQDPGLGLRLIYFSYDVKMKEKGDIPEGYSVSREKKERFSLILESASTNQTSMYLCASSPRRWAPNTEAFFGQGTRLTVV.

The chain joins TRBV28 to TRBJ1-1; D call uncertain. Germline V lookup: CDR1 MDHEN, CDR2 SYDVKM. This CDR3 region has 12 residues. V was pared by 6 bases and J by 6 bases, with 11 bases between. The CDR3 region has the DNA TGTGCCAGCAGCCCCTCGAGGTCTGAAGCTTTCTTT. Translated: CASSPSRSEAFF. Using reference TRBV28 and TRBJ1-1 for the parts outside the CDR3, the full variable domain is DVKVTQSSRYLVKRTGEKVFLECVQDMDHENMFWYRQDPGLGLRLIYFSYDVKMKEKGDIPEGYSVSREKKERFSLILESASTNQTSMYLCASSPSRSEAFFGQGTRLTVV.

V is TRBV7-2 and J is TRBJ2-5; TRBD2 matches at 12 bases. In germline, CDR1 is SGHTA, CDR2 FQGNSA. The CDR3 has 15 residues. Germline trimming cut 7 bases from V and 4 bases from J; bases unmatched to any gene: 7. The CDR3 coding sequence is TGTGCCAGCACTAGCGGGAGGGTTGTCCGAGAGACCCAGTACTTC. Translation gives CASTSGRVVRETQYF.

This clone was seen just once. The chain employs TRBV21-1 and TRBJ2-7; the DNA was not used to check the table's D call, TRBD1. TRBV21-1 is flagged as a pseudogene. This CDR3 region has 17 residues. This chain's CDR3 is CASSKAPGQGISYEQYF. The DNA of the CDR3 is TGTGCCAGCAGCAAAGCGCCGGGACAGGGGATTTCCTACGAGCAGTACTTC.

This clone was seen a handful of times. V usage is TRBV11-2 and J usage is TRBJ2-7, with 10 bases aligning to TRBD2. This CDR3 has 14 residues. The germline gives CDR1 SGHAT, CDR2 FQNNGV. Trimming cost V 4 bases and J 5 bases; bases outside gene matches: 5. The CDR3 region is CASSSLAGVNEQYF. CDR3 nucleotides: TGTGCCAGCAGCTCTCTAGCGGGAGTAAACGAGCAGTACTTC.

V usage is TRBV19 and J usage is TRBJ2-1, with D possibly matching TRBD2 (6 bases). V lost 4 bases and J 1 base, leaving 8 bases between the germline ends. The CDR3 length is 14 residues. Germline values: CDR1 LNHDA, CDR2 SQIVND (reference sequence). The chain's CDR3 is CASSTGVSYNEQFF. Written as DNA, the CDR3 is TGTGCCAGTAGTACGGGAGTATCCTACAATGAGCAGTTCTTC.

This chain links TRBV11-2 with TRBJ2-2; TRBD1 might be the D (5 bases). V was shortened by 3 bases and J by 12 bases, with 20 bases between the two germline ends. In germline, CDR1 is SGHAT, CDR2 FQNNGV. The CDR3 length is 15 residues. In DNA form, the CDR3 reads TGTGCCAGCAGCTTCGTCCAGGGTGTTCCTGGTCAGCTGTTTTTT. This sequence encodes CASSFVQGVPGQLFF.

This chain joins TRBV28 and TRBJ1-3; tentatively, D is TRBD1 (6 bases). Germline-derived CDR1 and CDR2 are MDHEN and SYDVKM. The CDR3 consists of 15 residues. V shed 6 bases and J shed 0 bases, with 12 bases lying between them. This CDR3 is CASRMDRLSGNTIYF. Here the CDR3 DNA reads TGTGCCAGCAGAATGGACAGACTCTCTGGAAACACCATATATTTT.

The rearrangement links TRBV13 to TRBJ2-7; TRBD1 aligns across 10 bases. This CDR3 spans 15 amino acids. With V trimmed by 5 bases and J by 0 bases, 4 bases remained unmatched. Germline V gene lookup returns CDR1 PRHDT and CDR2 FYEKMQ (reference sequence). The DNA for the CDR3 is TGTGCCAGCAGCCCGGGACAGGGGAGCTCCTACGAGCAGTACTTC. It yields the protein CASSPGQGSSYEQYF.

This clone has more than one count but fewer than ten. The chain is built from TRBV7-6 and TRBJ2-7; TRBD2 is a possible D gene (6 bases). The germline gives CDR1 SGHVS, CDR2 FNYEAQ. V gave up 1 base and J gave up 1 base, with 11 bases separating them. CDR3 length equals 15 residues. For the CDR3, the DNA is TGTGCCAGCAGCTTAGGTGGCGGGGCATCCTACGAGCAGTACTTC. The encoded protein is CASSLGGGASYEQYF.

The count of this clone is one. The genes are TRBV6-5 and TRBJ2-5, with TRBD2 identical over 9 bases. Germline V lookup: CDR1 MNHEY, CDR2 SVGAGI. The CDR3 is made up of 14 amino acids. Trimming cost V 6 bases and J 4 bases; bases outside gene matches: 6. The CDR3 loop reads CASRDRGLAETQYF. The CDR3 coding sequence is TGTGCCAGCAGGGACCGGGGACTAGCAGAGACCCAGTACTTC.

The chain couples TRBV18 to TRBJ2-1; TRBD2 is a possible D gene (6 bases). CDR1 KGHSH and CDR2 LQKENI come from the germline V gene. Trimming shortened V by 2 bases and J by 0 bases, and 11 bases separated the two germline ends. This CDR3 is 16 amino acids long. The CDR3 DNA follows: TGTGCCAGCTCACCATCGGGGGAGGTCTCCTACAATGAGCAGTTCTTC. Translation: CASSPSGEVSYNEQFF. The complete variable domain, with remaining parts taken from reference TRBV18 and TRBJ2-1, reads NAGVMQNPRHLVRRRGQEARLRCSPMKGHSHVYWYRQLPEEGLKFMVYLQKENIIDESGMPKERFSAEFPKEGPSILRIQQVVRGDSAAYFCASSPSGEVSYNEQFFGPGTRLTVL.

The chain combines TRBV10-3 with TRBJ1-4; D possibly corresponds to TRBD1 (6 bases). CDR3 length: 14 residues. V gave up 6 bases and J gave up 2 bases, with 10 bases separating them. Looked up from germline, CDR1 is ENHRY and CDR2 is SYGVKD. CDR3 residues: CAISETGTNEKLFF. CDR3 bases: TGTGCCATCAGCGAAACAGGGACTAATGAAAAACTGTTTTTT.

This clone was observed a single time. The V call is TRBV7-8, the J call TRBJ2-1; the match to TRBD1 covers 7 bases. The V gene's germline CDR1 is SGHVS and CDR2 FQNEAQ. The CDR3 is made up of 16 amino acids. V gave up 1 base and J gave up 9 bases; unmatched junction bases: 12. CDR3 sequence: CASSLDEYRGEIEQFF. For the CDR3, the DNA is TGTGCCAGCAGCTTAGATGAGTACAGGGGAGAGATTGAGCAGTTCTTC.

The rearrangement joins TRBV5-1 to TRBJ1-1, with unresolved D. Germline V gene data show CDR1 as SGHRS and CDR2 as YFSETQ. Trimming removed 0 bases from V and 0 bases from J, with 15 bases in between. The CDR3 is 17 residues long. The CDR3 DNA is TGCGCCAGCAGCTTGGGGGCGCCCGGGAATATGAACACTGAAGCTTTCTTT. Amino acid sequence: CASSLGAPGNMNTEAFF.

The chain combines TRBV18 with TRBJ1-1, with D uncertain. Germline CDR1 is KGHSH and CDR2 is LQKENI. This CDR3 has 13 residues. Deletions cut 6 bases from V and 1 base from J, with 9 bases between. The DNA of the CDR3 is TGTGCCAGCTCTCAACAATGGAACACTGAAGCTTTCTTT. Protein: CASSQQWNTEAFF. Full variable domain (remainder filled in from reference TRBV18 and TRBJ1-1): NAGVMQNPRHLVRRRGQEARLRCSPMKGHSHVYWYRQLPEEGLKFMVYLQKENIIDESGMPKERFSAEFPKEGPSILRIQQVVRGDSAAYFCASSQQWNTEAFFGQGTRLTVV.

V usage is TRBV10-3 and J usage is TRBJ1-2; a weak D match, TRBD1 (6 bases). Germline V gives CDR1 ENHRY, CDR2 SYGVKD. Trimming removed 6 bases from V and 13 bases from J, with 30 bases in between. This CDR3 comprises 16 residues. CDR3 nucleotides: TGTGCCATCAGCGGGACCGACAGGCATAGGACCTTTCGGAGCACCTTC. It is translated as CAISGTDRHRTFRSTF.

Concerning this clone: An end of the junction does not agree with germline; a read error may underlie this. This rearrangement joins TRBV13 to TRBJ1-2; D uncertain. Germline CDR1 reads PRHDT; CDR2 reads FYEKMQ (reference sequence). The CDR3 loop spans 14 amino acids. The CDR3 spells CASSLGREGYGYTF. The CDR3 DNA follows: TGTGCCAGCAGCCTAGGTAGGGAGGGCTATGGCTACACCTTC.

The chain has TRBV5-5 and TRBJ1-3; 7 bases agree with TRBD1. This CDR3 is 16 amino acids long. Germline values: CDR1 SGHKS, CDR2 YYEKEE (reference sequence). V shed 0 bases and J 5 bases; nucleotides not matched to a gene: 8. This chain's CDR3 is CASSLDSPGQRNTIYF. Written as DNA, the CDR3 is TGTGCCAGCAGCTTGGATTCTCCGGGACAGAGAAACACCATATATTTT. The complete variable domain, with remaining parts taken from reference TRBV5-5 and TRBJ1-3, reads DAGVTQSPTHLIKTRGQQVTLRCSPISGHKSVSWYQQVLGQGPQFIFQYYEKEERGRGNFPDRFSARQFPNYSSELNVNALLLGDSALYLCASSLDSPGQRNTIYFGEGSWLTVV.

The V and J genes are TRBV7-9 and TRBJ1-2; TRBD1 aligns across 7 bases. J lost 8 bases, V lost 4 bases, and 4 bases had no gene match. Germline V gene sequence: CDR1 SEHNR, CDR2 FQNEAQ (reference sequence). The CDR3 contains 12 residues. CDR3 amino acids: CASSYLTGGYTF. CDR3 DNA: TGTGCCAGCAGCTACCTGACAGGGGGCTACACCTTC.

V usage is TRBV19 and J usage is TRBJ2-1, with TRBD2 matching 13 bases. Per germline, CDR1 LNHDA and CDR2 SQIVND (reference sequence). J gave up 8 bases and V 3 bases, and 7 bases lay outside the gene matches. The CDR3 runs 16 residues. The CDR3 protein is CASSIQLAGGPYEQFF. In DNA, the CDR3 is TGTGCCAGTAGTATTCAACTAGCGGGAGGGCCCTATGAGCAGTTCTTC.

This sequence joins TRBV4-2 and TRBJ1-1; 10 nucleotides match TRBD1. Germline V gives CDR1 LGHNA, CDR2 YNFKEQ. Trimming at V came to 5 bases and at J to 0 bases, leaving 9 bases not matched to a gene. The CDR3 has 17 residues. The CDR3 here is CASSNQGQGLMNTEAFF. In nucleotides, the CDR3 is TGTGCCAGCAGCAATCAGGGACAGGGGCTCATGAACACTGAAGCTTTCTTT.

The chain uses TRBV23-1 and TRBJ2-6; TRBD1 agrees at 12 bases. TRBV23-1 is an ORF, with its function uncertain. The CDR3 covers 16 residues. The V gene end was trimmed by 0 bases and the J gene end by 9 bases; junction bases not matched to a gene: 3. The CDR3 loop is CASSQSGQGAGNVLTF. The CDR3 bases are TGCGCCAGCAGTCAATCGGGACAGGGGGCCGGCAACGTCCTGACTTTC.

This rearrangement joins TRBV7-9 to TRBJ1-4; D might be TRBD1 (5 bases). The CDR3 covers 13 residues. The V gene lost 8 bases and the J gene lost 7 bases, with 14 bases spanning the gap. Germline CDR1 and CDR2: SEHNR and FQNEAQ (reference sequence). DNA of the CDR3: TGTGCCAGCGGCAGACAGAGTGGTGAAAAACTGTTTTTT. This codes for CASGRQSGEKLFF.

This clone occurred a few times. The V call is TRBV25-1, the J call TRBJ2-1, with 9 bases fitting TRBD2. The CDR3 extends over 16 amino acids. CDR1 is MGHDK and CDR2 is SYGVNS in the germline V gene. Trimming took 8 bases from V and 8 from J; bases not matched to a gene: 16. CDR3 loop: CASRGSRGLALDEQFF. The CDR3 nucleotides are TGTGCCAGCCGGGGGAGTAGGGGACTAGCCTTGGATGAGCAGTTCTTC. Drawing the rest from reference TRBV25-1 and TRBJ2-1, the complete variable domain is EADIYQTPRYLVIGTGKKITLECSQTMGHDKMYWYQQDPGMELHLIHYSYGVNSTEKGDLSSESTVSRIRTEHFPLTLESARPSHTSQYLCASRGSRGLALDEQFFGPGTRLTVL.

This sequence joins TRBV28 and TRBJ1-1; the D gene is possibly TRBD1 (5 bases). Deletions cut 10 bases from V and 0 bases from J, with 12 bases between. CDR1 MDHEN and CDR2 SYDVKM come from the germline V gene. This CDR3 is 13 amino acids long. CDR3 coding DNA: TGTGCCACCAACGTGGGGCTGAACACTGAAGCTTTCTTT. Translated, it gives CATNVGLNTEAFF. The full variable domain, in which reference TRBV28 and TRBJ1-1 provide the parts outside the CDR3, is DVKVTQSSRYLVKRTGEKVFLECVQDMDHENMFWYRQDPGLGLRLIYFSYDVKMKEKGDIPEGYSVSREKKERFSLILESASTNQTSMYLCATNVGLNTEAFFGQGTRLTVV.

The chain couples TRBV3-1 (or the pseudogene TRBV3-2) to TRBJ2-5; TRBD2 agrees at 8 bases. Per the germline V gene, CDR1 is LGHDT and CDR2 is YNNKEL (reference sequence). This CDR3 comprises 18 residues. V shed 7 bases and J 3 bases; nucleotides not matched to a gene: 19. The DNA for the CDR3 is TGTGCCAGCACCCCGACAATGGGGGGCATTAGCGGGAAAGAGACCCAGTACTTC. Translating it yields CASTPTMGGISGKETQYF.